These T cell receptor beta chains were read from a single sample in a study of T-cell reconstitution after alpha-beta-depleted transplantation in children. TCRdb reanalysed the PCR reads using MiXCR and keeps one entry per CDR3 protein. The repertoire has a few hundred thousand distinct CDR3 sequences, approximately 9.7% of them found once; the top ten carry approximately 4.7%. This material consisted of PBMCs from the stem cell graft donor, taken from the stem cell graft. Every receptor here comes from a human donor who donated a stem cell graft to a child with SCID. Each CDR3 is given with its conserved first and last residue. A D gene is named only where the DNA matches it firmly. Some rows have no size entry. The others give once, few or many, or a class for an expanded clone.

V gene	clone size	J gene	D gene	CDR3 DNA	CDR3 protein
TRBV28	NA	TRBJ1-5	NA	TGTGCCAGCACCCAAACTCAGGGGCTAAATTCAAAGCCCCAGCATTTT	CASTQTQGLNSKPQHF
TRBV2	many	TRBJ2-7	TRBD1	TGTGCCAGCAGTGAACGGACAGGGACCCCTTTGGTGCAGTACTTC	CASSERTGTPLVQYF
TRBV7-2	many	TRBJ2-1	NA	TGTGCCAGCAGCTTGGAATGGGCGAACAATGAGCAGTTCTTC	CASSLEWANNEQFF
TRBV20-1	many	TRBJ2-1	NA	TGCAGTGCTAGAGATGAAAGCGCTTACAATGAGCAGTTCTTC	CSARDESAYNEQFF
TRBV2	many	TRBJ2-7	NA	TGTGCCGGTCGGATTACCTACGAGCAGTACTTC	CAGRITYEQYF
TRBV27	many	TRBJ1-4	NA	TGTGCCAGCAGTTTCGTGTTGGCGGGACACGATAATGAAAAACTGTTTTTT	CASSFVLAGHDNEKLFF
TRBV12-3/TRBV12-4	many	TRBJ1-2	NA	TGTGCCAGCAGTTTATACGGGGGCACTAACTATGGCTACACCTTC	CASSLYGGTNYGYTF
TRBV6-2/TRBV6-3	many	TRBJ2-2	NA	TGTGCCAGCAAAGTAGGCTTCCTCACCGGGGAGCTGTTTTTT	CASKVGFLTGELFF
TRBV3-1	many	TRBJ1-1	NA	TGTGCCAGCAGCCCTCCCCAGGCTTCCACTGAAGCTTTCTTT	CASSPPQASTEAFF
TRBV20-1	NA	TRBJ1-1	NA	TGCAGTGCTAGGTCAGGCGGAGGAAACACTGAAGCTTTCTTT	CSARSGGGNTEAFF
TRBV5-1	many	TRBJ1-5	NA	TGCGCCAGCAGCTCGGACGGCAAAAGCAATCAGCCCCAGCATTTT	CASSSDGKSNQPQHF
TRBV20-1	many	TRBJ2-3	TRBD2	TGCAGTGCCTACTGGCGGGGGGGCCCGGATACGCAGTATTTT	CSAYWRGGPDTQYF
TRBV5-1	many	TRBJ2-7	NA	TGCGCCAGCAGCTTGCCTGATTCCTACGAGCAGTACTTC	CASSLPDSYEQYF
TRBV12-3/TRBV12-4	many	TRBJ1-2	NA	TGTGCCAGCAGTCGTGGCGCAGGGTTGGGTGGCTACACCTTC	CASSRGAGLGGYTF
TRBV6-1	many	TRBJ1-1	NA	TGTGCCACCAAATGGGGAAGGGACACTGAAGCTTTCTTT	CATKWGRDTEAFF
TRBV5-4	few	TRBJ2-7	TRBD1	TGTGCCAGCAGCAGGGGGCTTTTCTACGAGCAGTACTTC	CASSRGLFYEQYF
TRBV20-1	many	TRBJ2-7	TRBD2	TGCAGTGCTACCCTAGCGGGGGCCCCCCGAGGGCAGTACTTC	CSATLAGAPRGQYF
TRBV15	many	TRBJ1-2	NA	TGTGCCACCAGCAGAGATACGGCCTATGGCTACACCTTC	CATSRDTAYGYTF
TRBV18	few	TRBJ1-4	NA	TGTGCCAGCTCACCACCTGCCGGGGCGGAAAAACTGTTTTTT	CASSPPAGAEKLFF
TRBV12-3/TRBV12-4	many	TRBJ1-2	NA	TGTGCCAGCAGTACTCCACGGGGGGGGAACTATGGCTACACCTTC	CASSTPRGGNYGYTF
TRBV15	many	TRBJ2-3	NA	TGTGCCACCAGCAGGACAGGTCTCCGGACAGATACGCAGTATTTT	CATSRTGLRTDTQYF